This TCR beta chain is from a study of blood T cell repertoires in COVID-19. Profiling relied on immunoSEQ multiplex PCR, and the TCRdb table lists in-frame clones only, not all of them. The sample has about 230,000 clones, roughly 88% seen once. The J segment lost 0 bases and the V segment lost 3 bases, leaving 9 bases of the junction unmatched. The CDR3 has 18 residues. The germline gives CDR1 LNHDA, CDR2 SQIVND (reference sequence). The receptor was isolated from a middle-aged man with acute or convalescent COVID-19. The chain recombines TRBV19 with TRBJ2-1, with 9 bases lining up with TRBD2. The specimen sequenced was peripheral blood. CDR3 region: CASSIGFSGRISYNEQFF. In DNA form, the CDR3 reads TGTGCCAGTAGTATTGGGTTTAGCGGGAGAATCTCCTACAATGAGCAGTTCTTC. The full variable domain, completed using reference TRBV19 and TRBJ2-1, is DGGITQSPKYLFRKEGQNVTLSCEQNLNHDAMYWYRQDPGQGLRLIYYSQIVNDFQKGDIAEGYSVSREKKESFPLTVTSAQKNPTAFYLCASSIGFSGRISYNEQFFGPGTRLTVL.